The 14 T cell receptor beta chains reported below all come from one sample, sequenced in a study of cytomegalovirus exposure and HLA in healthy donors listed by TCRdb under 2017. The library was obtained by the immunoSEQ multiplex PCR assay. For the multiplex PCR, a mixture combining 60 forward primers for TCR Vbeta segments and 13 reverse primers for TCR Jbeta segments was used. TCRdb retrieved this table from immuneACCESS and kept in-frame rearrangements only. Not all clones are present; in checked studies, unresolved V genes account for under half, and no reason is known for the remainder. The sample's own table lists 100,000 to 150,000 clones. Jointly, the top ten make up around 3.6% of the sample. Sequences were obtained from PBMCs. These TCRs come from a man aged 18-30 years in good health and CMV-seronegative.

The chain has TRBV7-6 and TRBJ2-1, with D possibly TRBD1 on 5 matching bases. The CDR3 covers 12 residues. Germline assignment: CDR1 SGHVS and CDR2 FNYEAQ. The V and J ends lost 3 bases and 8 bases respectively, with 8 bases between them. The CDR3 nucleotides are TGTGCCAGCAGCTTCCGCAGGGATGAGCAGTTCTTC. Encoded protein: CASSFRRDEQFF. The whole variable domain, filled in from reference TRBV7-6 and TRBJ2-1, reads GAGVSQSPRYKVTKRGQDVALRCDPISGHVSLYWYRQALGQGPEFLTYFNYEAQQDKSGLPNDRFSAERPEGSISTLTIQRTEQRDSAMYRCASSFRRDEQFFGPGTRLTVL.

The CDR3 DNA is TGTGCCAGTAGTATGGACAGGGGGGACGCCTACAATGAGCAGTTCTTC. Amino acid sequence: CASSMDRGDAYNEQFF. V is TRBV19 and J is TRBJ2-1; 10 bases map to TRBD1. This CDR3 has 16 residues. V lost 3 bases to trimming and J lost 2 bases; unmatched junction nucleotides: 4. Germline V gives CDR1 LNHDA, CDR2 SQIVND (reference sequence).

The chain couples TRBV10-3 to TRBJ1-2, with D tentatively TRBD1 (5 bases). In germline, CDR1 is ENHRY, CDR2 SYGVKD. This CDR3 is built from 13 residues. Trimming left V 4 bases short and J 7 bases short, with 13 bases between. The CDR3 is CAISGAREGGYTF. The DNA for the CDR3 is TGTGCCATCAGTGGAGCCAGGGAGGGTGGCTACACCTTC.

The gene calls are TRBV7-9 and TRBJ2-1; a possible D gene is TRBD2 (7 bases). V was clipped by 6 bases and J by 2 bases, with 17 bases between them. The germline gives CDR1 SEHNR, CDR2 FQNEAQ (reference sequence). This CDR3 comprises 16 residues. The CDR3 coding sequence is TGTGCCAGCAGTTTAATCGGGGGGCTCCCCTACAATGAGCAGTTCTTC. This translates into CASSLIGGLPYNEQFF.

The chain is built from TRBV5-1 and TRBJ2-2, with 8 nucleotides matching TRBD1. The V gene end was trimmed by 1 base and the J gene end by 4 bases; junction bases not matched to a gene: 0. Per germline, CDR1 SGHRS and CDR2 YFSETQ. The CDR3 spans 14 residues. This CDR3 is CASSLTGGTGELFF. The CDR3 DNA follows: TGCGCCAGCAGCTTGACAGGGGGCACCGGGGAGCTGTTTTTT.

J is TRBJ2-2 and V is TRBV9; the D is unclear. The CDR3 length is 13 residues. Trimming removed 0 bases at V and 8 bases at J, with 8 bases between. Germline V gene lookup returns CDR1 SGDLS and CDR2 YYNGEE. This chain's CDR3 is CASSVGPGGELFF. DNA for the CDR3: TGTGCCAGCAGCGTAGGACCCGGGGGGGAGCTGTTTTTT.

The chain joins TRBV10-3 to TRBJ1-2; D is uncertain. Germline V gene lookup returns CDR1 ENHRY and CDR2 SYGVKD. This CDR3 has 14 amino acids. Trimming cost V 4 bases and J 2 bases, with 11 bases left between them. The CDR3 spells CAISVATGNYGYTF. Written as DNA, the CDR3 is TGTGCCATCAGTGTGGCGACCGGGAACTATGGCTACACCTTC.

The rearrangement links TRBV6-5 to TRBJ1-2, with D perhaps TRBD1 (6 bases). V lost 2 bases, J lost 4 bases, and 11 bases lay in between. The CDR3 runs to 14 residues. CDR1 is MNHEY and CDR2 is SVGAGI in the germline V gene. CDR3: CASSYRGLGYGYTF. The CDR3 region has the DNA TGTGCCAGCAGTTACAGGGGGTTAGGCTATGGCTACACCTTC.

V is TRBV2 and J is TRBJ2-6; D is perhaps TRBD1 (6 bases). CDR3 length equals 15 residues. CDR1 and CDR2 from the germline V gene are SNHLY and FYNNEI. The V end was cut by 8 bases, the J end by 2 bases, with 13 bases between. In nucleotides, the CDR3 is TGTGCCAGCCGGGACAAGGCAACTGGGGCCAACGTCCTGACTTTC. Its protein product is CASRDKATGANVLTF.

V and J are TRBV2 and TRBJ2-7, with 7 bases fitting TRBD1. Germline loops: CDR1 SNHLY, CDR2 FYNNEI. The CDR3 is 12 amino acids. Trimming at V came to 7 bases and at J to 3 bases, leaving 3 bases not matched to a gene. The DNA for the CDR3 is TGTGCCAGCATGCAGGGGGACTACGAGCAGTACTTC. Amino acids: CASMQGDYEQYF.

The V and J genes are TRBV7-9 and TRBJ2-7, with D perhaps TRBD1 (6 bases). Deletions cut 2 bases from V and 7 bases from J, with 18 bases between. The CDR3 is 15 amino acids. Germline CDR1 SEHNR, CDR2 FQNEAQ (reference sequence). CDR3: CASSLSTTGSREQYF. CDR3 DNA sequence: TGTGCCAGCAGCTTATCCACCACAGGGTCGCGAGAGCAGTACTTC.

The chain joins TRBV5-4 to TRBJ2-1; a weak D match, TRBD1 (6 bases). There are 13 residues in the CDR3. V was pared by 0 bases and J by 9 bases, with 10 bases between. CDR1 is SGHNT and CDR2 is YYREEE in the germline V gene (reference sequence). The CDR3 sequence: CASSLAGASEQFF. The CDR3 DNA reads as TGTGCCAGCAGCTTGGCAGGGGCGAGTGAGCAGTTCTTC.

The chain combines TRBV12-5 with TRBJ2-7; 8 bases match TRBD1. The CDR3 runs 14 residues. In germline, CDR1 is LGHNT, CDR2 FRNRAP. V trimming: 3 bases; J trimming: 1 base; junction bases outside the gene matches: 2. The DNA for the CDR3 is TGTGCTAGTGGTTTTGGACAGGGTTCCTACGAGCAGTACTTC. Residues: CASGFGQGSYEQYF.

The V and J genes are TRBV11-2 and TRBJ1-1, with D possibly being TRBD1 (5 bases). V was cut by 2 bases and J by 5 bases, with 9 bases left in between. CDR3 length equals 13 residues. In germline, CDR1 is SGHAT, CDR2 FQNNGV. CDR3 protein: CASSLSGLTEAFF. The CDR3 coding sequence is TGTGCCAGCAGCTTATCAGGGTTGACTGAAGCTTTCTTT.